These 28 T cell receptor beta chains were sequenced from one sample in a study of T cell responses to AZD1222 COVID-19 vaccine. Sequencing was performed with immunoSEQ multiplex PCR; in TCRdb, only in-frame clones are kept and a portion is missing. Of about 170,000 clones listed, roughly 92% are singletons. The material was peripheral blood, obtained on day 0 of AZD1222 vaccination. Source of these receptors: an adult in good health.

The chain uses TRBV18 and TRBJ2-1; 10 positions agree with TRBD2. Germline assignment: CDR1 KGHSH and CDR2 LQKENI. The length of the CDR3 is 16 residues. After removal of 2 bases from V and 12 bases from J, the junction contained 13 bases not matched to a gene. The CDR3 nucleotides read TGTGCCAGCTCACCAGAACGTCTAGCGGGGGCCCAATGGCAGTTCTTC. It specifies CASSPERLAGAQWQFF.

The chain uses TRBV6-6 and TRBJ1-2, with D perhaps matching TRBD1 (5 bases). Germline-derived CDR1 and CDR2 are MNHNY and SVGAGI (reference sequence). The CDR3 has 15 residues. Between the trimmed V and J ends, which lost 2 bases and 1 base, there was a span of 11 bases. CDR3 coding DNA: TGTGCCAGCAGTTACCGCCGACAGCTTAACTATGGCTACACCTTC. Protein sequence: CASSYRRQLNYGYTF.

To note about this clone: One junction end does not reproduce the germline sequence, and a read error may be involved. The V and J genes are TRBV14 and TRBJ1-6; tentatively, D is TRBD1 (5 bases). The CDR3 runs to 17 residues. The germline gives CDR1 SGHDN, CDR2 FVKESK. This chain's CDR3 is CASSQERGSLRVSSLHF. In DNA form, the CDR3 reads TGTGCCAGCAGCCAAGAGAGGGGCAGCCTCCGGGTTTCATCCCTCCACTTT.

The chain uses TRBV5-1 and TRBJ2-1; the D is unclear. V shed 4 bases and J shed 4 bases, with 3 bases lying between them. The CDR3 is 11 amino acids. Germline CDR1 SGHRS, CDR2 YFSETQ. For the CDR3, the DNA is TGCGCCAGCAGCCAATACAATGAGCAGTTCTTC. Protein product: CASSQYNEQFF. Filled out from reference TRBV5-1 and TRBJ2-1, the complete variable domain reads KAGVTQTPRYLIKTRGQQVTLSCSPISGHRSVSWYQQTPGQGLQFLFEYFSETQRNKGNFPGRFSGRQFSNSRSEMNVSTLELGDSALYLCASSQYNEQFFGPGTRLTVL.

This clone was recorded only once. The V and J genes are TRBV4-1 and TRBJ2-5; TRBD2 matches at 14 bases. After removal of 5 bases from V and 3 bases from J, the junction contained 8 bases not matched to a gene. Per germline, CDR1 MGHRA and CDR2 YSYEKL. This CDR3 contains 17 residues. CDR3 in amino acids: CASSDRPGLAGEETQYF. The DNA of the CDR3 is TGCGCCAGCAGCGATCGGCCGGGACTAGCGGGAGAAGAGACCCAGTACTTC.

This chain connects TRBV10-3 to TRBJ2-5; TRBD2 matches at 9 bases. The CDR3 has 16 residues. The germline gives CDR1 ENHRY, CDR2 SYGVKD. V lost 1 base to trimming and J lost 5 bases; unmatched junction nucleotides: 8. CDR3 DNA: TGTGCCATCAGTGAGTTCCTAGCGGGGAGTGGGGAGACCCAGTACTTC. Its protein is CAISEFLAGSGETQYF.

The CDR3 protein is CARRDGRSNYGYTF. CDR3 sequence (DNA): TGTGCCAGGAGGGACGGGAGGTCTAACTATGGCTACACCTTC. The chain couples TRBV2 to TRBJ1-2, with D possibly matching TRBD1 (5 bases). The CDR3 totals 14 residues. V was shortened by 9 bases and J by 0 bases, with 14 bases between the two germline ends. Germline V gene lookup returns CDR1 SNHLY and CDR2 FYNNEI.

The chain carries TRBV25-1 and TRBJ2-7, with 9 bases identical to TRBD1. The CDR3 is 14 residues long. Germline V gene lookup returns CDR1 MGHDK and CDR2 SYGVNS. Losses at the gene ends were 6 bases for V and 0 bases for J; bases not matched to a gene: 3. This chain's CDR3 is CASSMTGGSYEQYF. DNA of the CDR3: TGTGCCAGCAGCATGACAGGGGGCTCCTACGAGCAGTACTTC.

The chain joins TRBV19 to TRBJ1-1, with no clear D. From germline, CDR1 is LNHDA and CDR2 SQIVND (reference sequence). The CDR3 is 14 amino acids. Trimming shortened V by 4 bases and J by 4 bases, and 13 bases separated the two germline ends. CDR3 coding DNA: TGTGCCAGTAGTAATTCGACCCGGGGCACTGAAGCTTTCTTT. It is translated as CASSNSTRGTEAFF.

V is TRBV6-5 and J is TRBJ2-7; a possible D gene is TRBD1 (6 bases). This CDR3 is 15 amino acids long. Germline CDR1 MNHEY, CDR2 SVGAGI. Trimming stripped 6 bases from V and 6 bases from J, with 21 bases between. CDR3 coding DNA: TGTGCCAGCAGAACCTCCGGGACAACGTCCCTCGAGCAGTACTTC. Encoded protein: CASRTSGTTSLEQYF.

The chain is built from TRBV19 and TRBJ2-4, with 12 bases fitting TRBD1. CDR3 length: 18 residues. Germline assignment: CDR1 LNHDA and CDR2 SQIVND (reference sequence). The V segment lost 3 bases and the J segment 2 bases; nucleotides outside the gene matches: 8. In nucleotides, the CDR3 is TGTGCCAGTAGTATGAGAGGGGGACAGGGGGCCTCCAAAAACATTCAGTACTTC. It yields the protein CASSMRGGQGASKNIQYF.

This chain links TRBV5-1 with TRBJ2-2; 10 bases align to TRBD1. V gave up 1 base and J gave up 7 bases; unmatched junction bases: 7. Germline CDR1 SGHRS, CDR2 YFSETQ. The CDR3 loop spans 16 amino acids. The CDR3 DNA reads TGCGCCAGCAGCTTGAAGACAGGGGGCGCGAACGGGGAGCTGTTTTTT. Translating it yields CASSLKTGGANGELFF.

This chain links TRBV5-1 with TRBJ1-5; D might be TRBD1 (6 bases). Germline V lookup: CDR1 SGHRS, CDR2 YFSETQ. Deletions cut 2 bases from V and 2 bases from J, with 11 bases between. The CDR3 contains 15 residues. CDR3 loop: CASSFSGQRNQPQHF. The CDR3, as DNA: TGCGCCAGCAGCTTCTCGGGACAACGCAATCAGCCCCAGCATTTT.

CDR3 loop: CAISEGPGLMNTEAFF. The CDR3 DNA sequence: TGTGCCATCAGTGAGGGACCGGGACTCATGAACACTGAAGCTTTCTTT. V usage is TRBV10-3 and J usage is TRBJ1-1, with D maybe TRBD1 (5 bases). The CDR3 sequence is 16 residues long. Trimming took 2 bases from V and 0 from J, leaving 13 bases between them. Germline V lookup: CDR1 ENHRY, CDR2 SYGVKD.

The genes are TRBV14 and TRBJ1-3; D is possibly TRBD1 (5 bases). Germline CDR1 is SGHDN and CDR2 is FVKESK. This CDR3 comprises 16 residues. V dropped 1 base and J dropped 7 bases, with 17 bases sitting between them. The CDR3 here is CASSQVWGSLRNTIYF. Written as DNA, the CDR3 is TGTGCCAGCAGCCAAGTCTGGGGGTCCCTTCGGAACACCATATATTTT. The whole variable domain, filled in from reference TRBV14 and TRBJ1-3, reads EAGVTQFPSHSVIEKGQTVTLRCDPISGHDNLYWYRRVMGKEIKFLLHFVKESKQDESGMPNNRFLAERTGGTYSTLKVQPAELEDSGVYFCASSQVWGSLRNTIYFGEGSWLTVV.

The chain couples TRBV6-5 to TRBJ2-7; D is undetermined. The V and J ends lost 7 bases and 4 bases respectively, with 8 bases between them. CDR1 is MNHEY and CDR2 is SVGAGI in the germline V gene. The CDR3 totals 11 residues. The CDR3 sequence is CASMVGYEQYF. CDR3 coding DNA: TGTGCCAGCATGGTGGGATACGAGCAGTACTTC.

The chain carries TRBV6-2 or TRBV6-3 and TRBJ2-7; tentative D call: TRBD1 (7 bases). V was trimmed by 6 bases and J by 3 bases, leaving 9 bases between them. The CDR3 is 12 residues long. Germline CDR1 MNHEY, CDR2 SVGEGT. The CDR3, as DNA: TGTGCCAGCAGCAGGGGGGTCTACGAGCAGTACTTC. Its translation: CASSRGVYEQYF.

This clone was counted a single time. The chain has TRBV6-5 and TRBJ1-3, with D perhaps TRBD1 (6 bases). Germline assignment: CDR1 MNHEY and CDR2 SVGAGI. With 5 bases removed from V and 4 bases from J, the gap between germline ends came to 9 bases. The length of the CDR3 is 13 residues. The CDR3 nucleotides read TGTGCCAGCAGTCGGACAGACGGAAACACCATATATTTT. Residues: CASSRTDGNTIYF.

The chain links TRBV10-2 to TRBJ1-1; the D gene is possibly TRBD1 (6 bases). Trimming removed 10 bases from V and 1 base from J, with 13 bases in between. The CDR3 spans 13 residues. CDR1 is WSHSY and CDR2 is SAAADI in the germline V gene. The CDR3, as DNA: TGCGCCACCAAAGAACAGGGGAACACTGAAGCTTTCTTT. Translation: CATKEQGNTEAFF.

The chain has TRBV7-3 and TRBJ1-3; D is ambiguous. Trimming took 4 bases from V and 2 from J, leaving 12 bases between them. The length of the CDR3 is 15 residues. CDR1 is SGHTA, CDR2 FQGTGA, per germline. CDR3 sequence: CASSSKWRAGNTIYF. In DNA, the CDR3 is TGTGCCAGCAGCTCCAAATGGAGGGCTGGAAACACCATATATTTT.

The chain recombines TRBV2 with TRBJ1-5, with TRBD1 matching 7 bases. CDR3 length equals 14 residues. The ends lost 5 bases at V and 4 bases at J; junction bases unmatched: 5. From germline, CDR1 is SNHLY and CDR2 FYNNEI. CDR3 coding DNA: TGTGCCAGCAGTAAGGGACAGCAGAATCAGCCCCAGCATTTT. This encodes CASSKGQQNQPQHF. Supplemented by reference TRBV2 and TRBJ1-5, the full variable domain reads EPEVTQTPSHQVTQMGQEVILRCVPISNHLYFYWYRQILGQKVEFLVSFYNNEISEKSEIFDDQFSVERPDGSNFTLKIRSTKLEDSAMYFCASSKGQQNQPQHFGDGTRLSIL.

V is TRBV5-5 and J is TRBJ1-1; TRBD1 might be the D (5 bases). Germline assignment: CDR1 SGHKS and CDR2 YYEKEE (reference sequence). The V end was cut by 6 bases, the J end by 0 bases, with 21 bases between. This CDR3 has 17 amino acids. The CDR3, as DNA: TGTGCCAGCAACCCCCTGGGACCCCACGGCCTGAACACTGAAGCTTTCTTT. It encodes CASNPLGPHGLNTEAFF.

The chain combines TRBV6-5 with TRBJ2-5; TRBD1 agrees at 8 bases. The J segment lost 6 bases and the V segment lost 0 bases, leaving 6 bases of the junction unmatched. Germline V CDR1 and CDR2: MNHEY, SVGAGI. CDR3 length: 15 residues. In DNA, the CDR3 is TGTGCCAGCAGTTACTCGACAGGACAGGGTCAGACCCAGTACTTC. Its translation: CASSYSTGQGQTQYF.

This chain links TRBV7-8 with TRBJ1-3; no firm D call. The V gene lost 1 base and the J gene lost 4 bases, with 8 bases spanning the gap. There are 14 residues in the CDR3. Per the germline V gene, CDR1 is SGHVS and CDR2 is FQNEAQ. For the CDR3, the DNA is TGTGCCAGCAGCTTAGTAGGTTCAGGAAACACCATATATTTT. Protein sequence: CASSLVGSGNTIYF. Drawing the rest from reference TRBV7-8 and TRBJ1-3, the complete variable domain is GAGVSQSPRYKVAKRGQDVALRCDPISGHVSLFWYQQALGQGPEFLTYFQNEAQLDKSGLPSDRFFAERPEGSVSTLKIQRTQQEDSAVYLCASSLVGSGNTIYFGEGSWLTVV.

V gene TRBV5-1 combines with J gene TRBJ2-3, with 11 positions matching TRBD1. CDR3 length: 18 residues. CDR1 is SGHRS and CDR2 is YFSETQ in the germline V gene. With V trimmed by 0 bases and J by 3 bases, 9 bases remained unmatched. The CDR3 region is CASSLGTGTGGNTDTQYF. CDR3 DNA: TGCGCCAGCAGCTTGGGAACCGGGACAGGGGGGAATACAGATACGCAGTATTTT.

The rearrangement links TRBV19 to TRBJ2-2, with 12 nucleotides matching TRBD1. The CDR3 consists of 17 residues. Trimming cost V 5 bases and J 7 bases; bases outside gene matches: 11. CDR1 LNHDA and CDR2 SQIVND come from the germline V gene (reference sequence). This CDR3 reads CASSPGQGASRIGELFF. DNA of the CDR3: TGTGCCAGTAGTCCGGGACAGGGGGCTAGTCGTATCGGGGAGCTGTTTTTT. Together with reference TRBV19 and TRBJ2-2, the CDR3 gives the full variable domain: DGGITQSPKYLFRKEGQNVTLSCEQNLNHDAMYWYRQDPGQGLRLIYYSQIVNDFQKGDIAEGYSVSREKKESFPLTVTSAQKNPTAFYLCASSPGQGASRIGELFFGEGSRLTVL.

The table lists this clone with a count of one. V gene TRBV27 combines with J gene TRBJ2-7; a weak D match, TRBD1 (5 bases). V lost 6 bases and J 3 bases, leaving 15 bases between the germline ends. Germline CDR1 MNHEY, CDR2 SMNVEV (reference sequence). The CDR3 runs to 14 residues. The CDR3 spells CASSEQEPGYEQYF. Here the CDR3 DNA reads TGTGCCAGCAGCGAACAGGAACCAGGCTACGAGCAGTACTTC.

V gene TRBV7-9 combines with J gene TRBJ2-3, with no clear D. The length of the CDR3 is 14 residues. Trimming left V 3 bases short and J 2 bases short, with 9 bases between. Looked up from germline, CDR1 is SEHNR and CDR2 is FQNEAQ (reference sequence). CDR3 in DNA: TGTGCCAGCAGCTTTGTGGTACTCACAGATACGCAGTATTTT. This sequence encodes CASSFVVLTDTQYF.